The rows below give T cell receptor beta chains drawn from one sample of a study of cytomegalovirus exposure and HLA in healthy donors. The method was immunoSEQ multiplex PCR; TCRdb's version includes in-frame clones alone and lacks a portion of them. Of more than 200,000 clones in the sample, 60% to 85% were seen once. Sequences were obtained from PBMCs. These receptors were taken from a man aged 35-49 years in good health and CMV-seronegative. Each CDR3 is given with its conserved first and last residue. The D gene is left open where the match is weak. Only some rows state a clone size, as once, few, many or a class for expanded clones.

clone size	D gene	V gene	J gene	CDR3 DNA	CDR3 protein
NA	NA	TRBV2	TRBJ2-1	TGTGCCAGCGCCCTTCGGGAGACCTACAATGAGCAGTTCTTC	CASALRETYNEQFF
few	NA	TRBV28	TRBJ2-7	TGTGCCAGCAGTTTACGGTTCGAGCAGTACTTC	CASSLRFEQYF
once	NA	TRBV19	TRBJ2-2	TGTGCCAGTACCCCGGGGAGGGGGGAGAACACCGGGGAGCTGTTTTTT	CASTPGRGENTGELFF
NA	TRBD1	TRBV2	TRBJ1-5	TGTGCCAGCAGGGGACAGGGCAATCAGCCCCAGCATTTT	CASRGQGNQPQHF
NA	TRBD2	TRBV15	TRBJ2-3	TGTGCCACCAGCCCCGGAGGGCGGGAGAAAACGCAGTATTTT	CATSPGGREKTQYF
NA	TRBD2	TRBV4-2	TRBJ2-6	TGTGCCAGCAGCGCTCGGACTAGCGGGCTCTCCTCTGGGGCCAACGTCCTGACTTTC	CASSARTSGLSSGANVLTF
NA	NA	TRBV21-1	TRBJ2-7	TGTGCCAGCAGCCCCGACCGGGACAGGAGGTATGAGCAGTACTTC	CASSPDRDRRYEQYF
NA	TRBD1	TRBV13	TRBJ1-6	TGTGCCAGCAGCTCACAGGGGGCTAATTCACCCCTCCACTTT	CASSSQGANSPLHF
NA	NA	TRBV7-8	TRBJ1-2	TGTGCCAGCAGCTCCGGACAGCTCTATGGCTACACCTTC	CASSSGQLYGYTF
few	TRBD2	TRBV10-2	TRBJ2-1	TGCGCCAGCAGGGTAGCGGGAGGTATTTACAATGAGCAGTTCTTC	CASRVAGGIYNEQFF
NA	TRBD2	TRBV7-9	TRBJ2-3	TGTGCCAGCAGCTTGGGACTAGGCGGGGGGAGAACAGATACGCAGTATTTT	CASSLGLGGGRTDTQYF
NA	TRBD2	TRBV2	TRBJ2-2	TGTGCCAGCACCCGACTAGCGTCGAACACCGGGGAGCTGTTTTTT	CASTRLASNTGELFF
NA	TRBD1	TRBV7-2	TRBJ2-3	TGTGCCAGCAGCCAACAGGGGGGTACAACAGATACGCAGTATTTT	CASSQQGGTTDTQYF
NA	TRBD2	TRBV11-2	TRBJ2-7	TGTGCCAGCAGCCCCCAGACTAGCAACTACGAGCAGTACTTC	CASSPQTSNYEQYF
few	TRBD2	TRBV10-1	TRBJ2-2	TGCGCCAGCAGTGCCCGGGGGACTAGAAACACCGGGGAGCTGTTTTTT	CASSARGTRNTGELFF
NA	TRBD2	TRBV10-1	TRBJ2-3	TGCGCCAGCAGTGGGGGGGGATTGAGAGCAGATACGCAGTATTTT	CASSGGGLRADTQYF
few	TRBD2	TRBV7-9	TRBJ2-2	TGTTCCAGCAACTCTGCTGGGGGGGGTTCGACCGGGGAGCTGTTTTTT	CSSNSAGGGSTGELFF
NA	NA	TRBV4-2	TRBJ1-2	TGTGCCAGCAGCCAAGATAGGAGGGGTGGCTTCTATGGCTACACCTTC	CASSQDRRGGFYGYTF
NA	TRBD2	TRBV4-3	TRBJ2-1	TGCGCCAGCAGCCGTTCTACTAGCGACCCCTACAATGAGCAGTTCTTC	CASSRSTSDPYNEQFF
NA	NA	TRBV6-5	TRBJ1-5	TGTGCCAGCAGGAAGGGGCAGGGTTATCAGCCCCAGCATTTT	CASRKGQGYQPQHF
NA	NA	TRBV5-4	TRBJ1-2	TGTGCCAGCAGCTTGCAAACCCGGGGGGTTAACTATGGCTACACCTTC	CASSLQTRGVNYGYTF
NA	NA	TRBV27	TRBJ1-1	TGTGCCAGCAGGTTGGACATATCGGAAAACACTGAAGCTTTCTTT	CASRLDISENTEAFF
NA	NA	TRBV7-9	TRBJ2-5	TGTGCCAGCAGCTTAGTGCAGGCCCAAGAGACCCAGTACTTC	CASSLVQAQETQYF
NA	NA	TRBV4-1	TRBJ1-2	TGCGCCAGCAGCCAAGATGGGACACCTAACTATGGCTACACCTTC	CASSQDGTPNYGYTF
NA	TRBD2	TRBV25-1	TRBJ2-1	TGTGCCAGCAGTGTAGCGGGAGGCTCCTACAATGAGCAGTTCTTC	CASSVAGGSYNEQFF
NA	NA	TRBV19	TRBJ2-3	TGTGCCAGTAGTATAACAGGATCCCGCACAGATACGCAGTATTTT	CASSITGSRTDTQYF
NA	NA	TRBV7-9	TRBJ2-7	TGTGCCAGCAGCTTAGCTCAGGTCCACGAGCAGTACTTC	CASSLAQVHEQYF
NA	NA	TRBV19	TRBJ2-1	TGTGCCAGTAGTATTGTGGGCTTTGACAATGAGCAGTTCTTC	CASSIVGFDNEQFF
NA	TRBD1	TRBV7-9	TRBJ1-1	TGTTCCAGCAGCTTCAGGGGGTACACTGAAGCTTTCTTT	CSSSFRGYTEAFF
NA	NA	TRBV29-1	TRBJ1-1	TGCAGCGTTGAAGCCTCAGCGTCGAACACTGAAGCTTTCTTT	CSVEASASNTEAFF
NA	TRBD1	TRBV20-1	TRBJ1-1	TGCAGTGCTGCGGACAGGGAAGCTTTCTTT	CSAADREAFF
NA	TRBD1	TRBV11-2	TRBJ2-3	TGTGCCAGCAGCTTAAATCCAGGGACAGCTCAGTATTTT	CASSLNPGTAQYF
once	NA	TRBV7-2	TRBJ1-4	TGTGCCAGCAGTCCGACTGCAACTAATGAAAAACTGTTTTTT	CASSPTATNEKLFF